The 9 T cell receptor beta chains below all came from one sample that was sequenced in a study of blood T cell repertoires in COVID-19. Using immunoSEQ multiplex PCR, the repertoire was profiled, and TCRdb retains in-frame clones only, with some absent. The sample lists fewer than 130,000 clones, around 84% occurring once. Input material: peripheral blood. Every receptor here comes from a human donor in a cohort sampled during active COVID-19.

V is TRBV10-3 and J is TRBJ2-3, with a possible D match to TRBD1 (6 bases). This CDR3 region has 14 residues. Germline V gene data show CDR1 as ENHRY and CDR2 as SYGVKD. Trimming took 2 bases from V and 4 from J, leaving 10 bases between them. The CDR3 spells CAISEVGAPDTQYF. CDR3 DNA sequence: TGTGCCATCAGTGAGGTGGGGGCCCCAGATACGCAGTATTTT.

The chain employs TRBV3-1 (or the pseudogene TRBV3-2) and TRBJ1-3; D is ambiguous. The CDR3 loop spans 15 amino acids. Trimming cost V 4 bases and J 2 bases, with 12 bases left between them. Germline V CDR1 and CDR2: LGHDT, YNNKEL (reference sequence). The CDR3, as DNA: TGTGCCAGCAGCCCAACGGGAGTAGCTGGAAACACCATATATTTT. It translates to CASSPTGVAGNTIYF.

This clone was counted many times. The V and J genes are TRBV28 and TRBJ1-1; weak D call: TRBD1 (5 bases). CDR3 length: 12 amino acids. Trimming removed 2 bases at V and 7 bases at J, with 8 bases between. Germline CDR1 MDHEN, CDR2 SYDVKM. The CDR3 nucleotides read TGTGCCAGCAGTTTACGGGGGTTTGAAGCTTTCTTT. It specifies CASSLRGFEAFF.

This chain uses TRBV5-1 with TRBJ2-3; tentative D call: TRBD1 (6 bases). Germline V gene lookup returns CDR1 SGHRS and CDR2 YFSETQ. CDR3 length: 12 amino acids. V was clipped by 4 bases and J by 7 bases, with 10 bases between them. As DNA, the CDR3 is TGCGCCAGCAGCCAACAGGGTAATACGCAGTATTTT. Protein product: CASSQQGNTQYF.

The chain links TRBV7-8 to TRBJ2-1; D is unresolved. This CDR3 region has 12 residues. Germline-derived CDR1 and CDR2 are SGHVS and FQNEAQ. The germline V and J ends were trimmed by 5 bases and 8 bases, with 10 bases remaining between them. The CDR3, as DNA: TGTGCCAGCAGCCGCGACCAGGATGAGCAGTTCTTC. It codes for CASSRDQDEQFF.

CDR3 nucleotide sequence: TGTGCCAGCAGCCTGGGACAGTCGCTAAACTATGGCTACACCTTC. This encodes CASSLGQSLNYGYTF. V and J are TRBV5-6 and TRBJ1-2, with 7 nucleotides matching TRBD1. The CDR3 has 15 residues. Germline loops: CDR1 SGHDT, CDR2 YYEEEE. Germline trimming cut 4 bases from V and 2 bases from J; bases unmatched to any gene: 8.

The CDR3 nucleotides are TGTGCCAGCAGCAGCCTCACAGATACGCAGTATTTT. Encoded protein: CASSSLTDTQYF. V usage is TRBV7-2 and J usage is TRBJ2-3; D gene uncertain. There are 12 residues in the CDR3. Between the trimmed V and J ends, which lost 5 bases and 2 bases, there was a span of 5 bases. Germline loops: CDR1 SGHTA, CDR2 FQGNSA.

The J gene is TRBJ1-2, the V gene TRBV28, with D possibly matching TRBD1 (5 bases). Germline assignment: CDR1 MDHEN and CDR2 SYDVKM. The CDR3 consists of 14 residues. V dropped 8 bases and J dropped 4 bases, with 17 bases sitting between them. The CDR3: CASGWGDRFYGYTF. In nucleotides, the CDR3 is TGTGCCAGCGGCTGGGGGGATCGCTTCTATGGCTACACCTTC.

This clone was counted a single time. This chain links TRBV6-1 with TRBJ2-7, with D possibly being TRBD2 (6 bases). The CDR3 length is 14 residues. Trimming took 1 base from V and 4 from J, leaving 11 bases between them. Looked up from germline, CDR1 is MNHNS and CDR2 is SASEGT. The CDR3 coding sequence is TGTGCCAGCAGTGAAGGACTAGTCGTGTACGAGCAGTACTTC. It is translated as CASSEGLVVYEQYF.